Listed here are 6 T cell receptor beta chains from one sample, sequenced in a study of identical twins. TCRdb reprocessed the 5' RACE reads with MiXCR, giving one entry per CDR3 protein. The data contain under 250,000 distinct CDR3 sequences, about 7.5% of them singletons. The same data also contributed to another study, on yellow fever vaccine responses in identical twins.

Sequenced: memory (CD45RO+) T cells sorted from blood. The receptors stem from a woman under 30 in good health.

The sample holds many counts of this clonotype. The CDR3 coding sequence is TGTGCCAGCACCTTAATAGCGGGGATGAATGAGCAGTTCTTC. This translates into CASTLIAGMNEQFF. V is TRBV12-3 or TRBV12-4 and J is TRBJ2-1; 8 bases fit TRBD2. J was trimmed by 7 bases and V by 7 bases; bases with no gene match: 9. The CDR3 consists of 14 residues.

This clonotype was detected ten times or more. The chain is built from TRBV5-1 and TRBJ2-1; 7 bases match TRBD2. This CDR3 spans 15 amino acids. Trimming cost V 4 bases and J 6 bases; bases outside gene matches: 10. Germline CDR1 is SGHRS and CDR2 is YFSETQ. CDR3 nucleotides: TGCGCCAGCAGCCCAACCGGGACTACCCTCAATGAGCAGTTCTTC. Residues: CASSPTGTTLNEQFF.

The genes are TRBV27 and TRBJ2-6; no reliable D call. Per germline, CDR1 MNHEY and CDR2 SMNVEV (reference sequence). Trimming pared 3 bases from V and 0 bases from J, leaving 9 bases between. The CDR3 has 16 residues. Here the CDR3 DNA reads TGTGCCAGCAGTTTGCTTAGCCCCTCTGGGGCCAACGTCCTGACTTTC. It translates to CASSLLSPSGANVLTF.

The CDR3 bases are TGTGCCAGCAGCCAACGAACGGGAAAGAACACCGGGGAGCTGTTTTTT. Protein: CASSQRTGKNTGELFF. V usage is TRBV14 and J usage is TRBJ2-2; D perhaps matches TRBD2 (5 bases). V lost 2 bases, J lost 1 base, and 11 bases lay in between. Germline values: CDR1 SGHDN, CDR2 FVKESK. The CDR3 is 16 residues long.

The table lists this clonotype with many counts. Here the CDR3 reads CASRSIAGKITDTQYF. CDR3 DNA sequence: TGTGCCAGCAGATCAATAGCGGGGAAGATCACAGATACGCAGTATTTT. The V and J genes are TRBV12-3 or TRBV12-4 and TRBJ2-3; 8 bases line up with TRBD2. The ends lost 6 bases at V and 2 bases at J; junction bases unmatched: 10. CDR3 size: 16 residues.

This clonotype was observed many times. The chain combines TRBV5-1 with TRBJ2-7; perhaps D is TRBD1 or TRBD2 (5 bases each). Germline V gives CDR1 SGHRS, CDR2 YFSETQ. V was clipped by 4 bases and J by 3 bases, with 11 bases between them. This CDR3 comprises 13 residues. This CDR3 is CASSRDGDYEQYF. CDR3 DNA: TGCGCCAGCAGCCGGGACGGAGACTACGAGCAGTACTTC.